A selection of T cell receptor beta chains follows, all from one sample in a study of monozygotic twins with inflammatory bowel disease. TCRdb re-called the 5' RACE reads; one entry per CDR3 protein, DNA not given. The sample includes about 160,000 distinct CDR3 sequences. The sequencing input was blood. The receptors were sampled from a human donor with ulcerative colitis or Crohn's disease, or a healthy co-twin of an affected twin (not recorded which). The CDR3 runs from the conserved cysteine through the conserved F or W. The order of the fields is J gene, V gene, CDR3 protein.

j_call: TRBJ2-2
v_call: TRBV20-1
cdr3_aa: CSAREGRGAIRTGELFF

j_call: TRBJ2-3
v_call: TRBV7-2
cdr3_aa: CASSLGGGEDTQYF

j_call: TRBJ1-4
v_call: TRBV9
cdr3_aa: CASSWDPHENNEKLFF

j_call: TRBJ1-5
v_call: TRBV24-1
cdr3_aa: CATSDEHGLQHF

j_call: TRBJ2-1
v_call: TRBV7-8
cdr3_aa: CASSSRDVYNEQFF

j_call: TRBJ2-7
v_call: TRBV4-2
cdr3_aa: CASSQGRDPPYEQYF

j_call: TRBJ2-3
v_call: TRBV19
cdr3_aa: CASSMDDSGSDTQYF

j_call: TRBJ1-1
v_call: TRBV25-1
cdr3_aa: CASRQTGTNTEAFF

j_call: TRBJ2-5
v_call: TRBV7-9
cdr3_aa: CASSSSRIAGGMETQYF

j_call: TRBJ1-5
v_call: TRBV20-1
cdr3_aa: CSASDGVNQPQHF